The 18 T cell receptor beta chains below were found in one sample sequenced in a study of cytomegalovirus exposure and HLA in healthy donors. A multiplex PCR was run with 60 Vbeta primers and 13 Jbeta primers. Clones were read by immunoSEQ multiplex PCR, and TCRdb kept only the in-frame ones, dropping some. The table lists roughly 140,000 clones, 78% of them singletons. Sequenced: PBMCs. These receptors all come from a male donor in good health and CMV-seronegative.

The chain joins TRBV5-1 to TRBJ1-4; maybe TRBD1 (5 bases). CDR1 and CDR2 from the germline V gene are SGHRS and YFSETQ. The CDR3 has 14 amino acids. Trimming took 4 bases from V and 14 from J, leaving 21 bases between them. CDR3 residues: CASSPDGRGGALFF. CDR3 in DNA: TGCGCCAGCAGCCCCGACGGGAGGGGAGGTGCTCTGTTTTTT.

The J gene is TRBJ1-2, the V gene TRBV9, with TRBD1 matching over 7 bases. The J segment lost 4 bases and the V segment lost 2 bases, leaving 20 bases of the junction unmatched. This CDR3 contains 19 residues. From germline, CDR1 is SGDLS and CDR2 YYNGEE. The CDR3 DNA reads TGTGCCAGCAGCGTCTACCGATCGGGACAGCGAAAACCAACCTATGGCTACACCTTC. It codes for CASSVYRSGQRKPTYGYTF.

V and J are TRBV7-9 and TRBJ1-6; D unresolved. CDR3 length: 13 amino acids. Germline-derived CDR1 and CDR2 are SEHNR and FQNEAQ (reference sequence). The V end was cut by 1 base, the J end by 8 bases, with 6 bases between. CDR3 region: CASSLEVDSPLHF. Written as DNA, the CDR3 is TGTGCCAGCAGCTTAGAAGTAGATTCACCCCTCCACTTT.

This sequence joins TRBV30 and TRBJ1-4, with TRBD1 identical over 8 bases. CDR1 GTSNPN and CDR2 SVGIG come from the germline V gene (reference sequence). J lost 2 bases, V lost 3 bases, and 14 bases had no gene match. This CDR3 comprises 18 residues. Here the CDR3 DNA reads TGTGCCTGGAGACATCAAGCCCTCAGGGGGCTCACTAATGAAAAACTGTTTTTT. Protein product: CAWRHQALRGLTNEKLFF.

V is TRBV5-6 and J is TRBJ2-7, with TRBD1 matching over 7 bases. The germline V gene has CDR1 SGHDT and CDR2 YYEEEE. CDR3 length: 15 amino acids. With 2 bases clipped from V and 3 bases from J, the junction kept 8 bases outside the gene matches. The CDR3 reads CASSLNPGQFYEQYF. Here the CDR3 DNA reads TGTGCCAGCAGCTTAAATCCGGGACAGTTCTACGAGCAGTACTTC. The entire variable domain, with the rest obtained from reference TRBV5-6 and TRBJ2-7, is as follows: DAGVTQSPTHLIKTRGQQVTLRCSPKSGHDTVSWYQQALGQGPQFIFQYYEEEERQRGNFPDRFSGHQFPNYSSELNVNALLLGDSALYLCASSLNPGQFYEQYFGPGTRLTVT.

CDR3 residues: CASSPSGTGGREQYF. The CDR3 DNA is TGTGCCAGCTCACCTTCCGGGACAGGGGGTAGGGAGCAGTACTTC. The V and J genes are TRBV18 and TRBJ2-7; 11 bases are a match to TRBD1. The CDR3 runs to 15 residues. Germline assignment: CDR1 KGHSH and CDR2 LQKENI. V lost 3 bases and J lost 7; bases outside the gene matches: 8.

This sequence joins TRBV7-6 and TRBJ2-2, with D hard to call. The ends were cut back, 3 bases at V and 1 base at J, with 6 bases in the middle. This CDR3 spans 14 amino acids. Germline V gives CDR1 SGHVS, CDR2 FNYEAQ. The chain's CDR3 is CASSFRGNTGELFF. The CDR3 DNA is TGTGCCAGCAGCTTCCGAGGGAACACCGGGGAGCTGTTTTTT.

This chain joins TRBV28 and TRBJ2-3; maybe TRBD2 (5 bases). Trimming took off 9 bases at V and 1 base at J, with 14 bases between the two ends. This CDR3 region has 14 residues. Germline-derived CDR1 and CDR2 are MDHEN and SYDVKM. For the CDR3, the DNA is TGTGCCAGTCGTCGGGGAGTTGGCACAGATACGCAGTATTTT. This gives the protein CASRRGVGTDTQYF.

With regard to this clone: Its ends do not fully match the called genes, so a read error is possible. The V call is TRBV7-7, the J call TRBJ2-2; TRBD2 agrees at 10 bases. The CDR3 runs 16 residues. The germline gives CDR1 SSHAT, CDR2 FNYEAQ (reference sequence). The DNA of the CDR3 is TGTGCTAGCAGCTCCTCTAGCGGGAGTGACACCGGGGAGCTGTTTTTT. Amino acids: CASSSSSGSDTGELFF.

The chain has TRBV4-3 and TRBJ2-2; 10 bases are shared with TRBD1. CDR1 and CDR2 (germline): LGHNA, YSLEER. V trimming: 2 bases; J trimming: 4 bases; junction bases outside the gene matches: 1. The CDR3 spans 15 residues. CDR3 DNA sequence: TGCGCCAGCAGCCAACGACAGGGGGCCACCGGGGAGCTGTTTTTT. Its translation is CASSQRQGATGELFF.

The J gene is TRBJ2-7, the V gene TRBV11-2, with TRBD2 as a possible D gene (6 bases). CDR3 size: 15 residues. In germline, CDR1 is SGHAT, CDR2 FQNNGV. V gave up 0 bases and J gave up 6 bases, with 15 bases separating them. Here the CDR3 reads CASSLDPGDIVEQYF. CDR3 bases: TGTGCCAGCAGCTTAGATCCGGGGGATATCGTCGAGCAGTACTTC.

Notes on this clone: This sample also contains other DNA sequences that code for the same CDR3. The V and J genes are TRBV9 and TRBJ2-3; D is undetermined. The CDR3 consists of 12 residues. V was trimmed by 0 bases and J by 5 bases, leaving 4 bases between them. Germline CDR1 is SGDLS and CDR2 is YYNGEE. The DNA of the CDR3 is TGTGCCAGCAGCGTAGGAGGAGATACGCAGTATTTT. Its protein is CASSVGGDTQYF.

This clone has a single count. V is TRBV27 and J is TRBJ2-7; D is unresolved. The V and J ends lost 0 bases and 4 bases respectively, with 19 bases between them. CDR1 MNHEY and CDR2 SMNVEV come from the germline V gene (reference sequence). The CDR3 is made up of 17 amino acids. The CDR3 DNA reads TGTGCCAGCAGTTTATCGTACCCAACTAAGGAATTTTACGAGCAGTACTTC. Translating gives CASSLSYPTKEFYEQYF.

J is TRBJ1-1 and V is TRBV4-3; D is possibly TRBD1 (6 bases). Germline CDR1 LGHNA, CDR2 YSLEER. Trimming shortened V by 5 bases and J by 1 base, and 23 bases separated the two germline ends. CDR3 length equals 18 residues. The CDR3 loop is CASSEKGHDRSRNTEAFF. The CDR3, as DNA: TGCGCCAGCAGCGAAAAGGGACACGACAGGTCAAGGAACACTGAAGCTTTCTTT.

This clone was seen a handful of times. The chain recombines TRBV5-1 with TRBJ2-7; 12 bases agree with TRBD2. The CDR3 has 14 residues. In germline, CDR1 is SGHRS, CDR2 YFSETQ. V trimming: 7 bases; J trimming: 5 bases; junction bases outside the gene matches: 7. CDR3 bases: TGCGCCAGCCGCCCGGGACTAGCGGGCCACGAGCAGTACTTC. It translates to CASRPGLAGHEQYF.

This clone occurred once. V is TRBV13 and J is TRBJ2-7; TRBD1 is a possible D gene (6 bases). The CDR3 extends over 14 amino acids. V was shortened by 5 bases and J by 0 bases, with 11 bases between the two germline ends. Germline V gene sequence: CDR1 PRHDT, CDR2 FYEKMQ (reference sequence). CDR3 DNA sequence: TGTGCCAGCAGCCAGGACAGTTTCTCCTACGAGCAGTACTTC. Translation: CASSQDSFSYEQYF.

The chain joins TRBV7-9 to TRBJ1-2, with D perhaps matching TRBD1 (6 bases). Deletions cut 7 bases from V and 4 bases from J, with 19 bases between. This CDR3 spans 15 amino acids. The germline V gene encodes CDR1 SEHNR and CDR2 FQNEAQ (reference sequence). The CDR3 nucleotides are TGTGCCAGCACCCTAGCCAGGGACACAATCTATGGCTACACCTTC. As protein: CASTLARDTIYGYTF.

The CDR3, as DNA: TGTGCCAGCAGTGCGCATACAGGGGGTGATCAGCCCCAGCATTTT. It specifies CASSAHTGGDQPQHF. The chain uses TRBV27 and TRBJ1-5, with 8 bases lining up with TRBD1. With V trimmed by 5 bases and J by 5 bases, 8 bases remained unmatched. Germline CDR1 reads MNHEY; CDR2 reads SMNVEV (reference sequence). The CDR3 is 15 amino acids.